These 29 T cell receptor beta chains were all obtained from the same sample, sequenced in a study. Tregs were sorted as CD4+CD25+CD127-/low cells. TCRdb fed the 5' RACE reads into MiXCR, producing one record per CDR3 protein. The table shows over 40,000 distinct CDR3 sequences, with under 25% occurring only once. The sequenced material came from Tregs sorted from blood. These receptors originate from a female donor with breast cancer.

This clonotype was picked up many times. CDR3 DNA sequence: TGTGCCAGCAGCTTCGCCCCGGGACTAGCGGGAGTGCATGAGCAGTTCTTC. Translated, it gives CASSFAPGLAGVHEQFF. V is TRBV5-5 and J is TRBJ2-1, with 14 bases matching TRBD2. Unmatched junction bases numbered 9, after V lost 2 bases and J lost 8 bases. The CDR3 runs to 17 residues. CDR1 and CDR2 from the germline V gene are SGHKS and YYEKEE (reference sequence).

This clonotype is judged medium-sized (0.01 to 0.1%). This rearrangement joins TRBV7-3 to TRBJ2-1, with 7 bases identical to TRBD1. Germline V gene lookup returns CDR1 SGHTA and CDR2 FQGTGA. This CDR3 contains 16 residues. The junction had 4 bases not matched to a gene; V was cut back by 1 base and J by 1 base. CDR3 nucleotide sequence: TGTGCCAGCAGCTTAATGGGACAGTCTTCCTACAATGAGCAGTTCTTC. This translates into CASSLMGQSSYNEQFF.

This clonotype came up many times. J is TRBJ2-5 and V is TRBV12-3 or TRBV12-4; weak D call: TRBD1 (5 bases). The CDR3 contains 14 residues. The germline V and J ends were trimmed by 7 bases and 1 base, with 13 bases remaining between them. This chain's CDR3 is CASNSPRAQETQYF. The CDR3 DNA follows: TGTGCCAGCAACAGTCCCAGGGCCCAAGAGACCCAGTACTTC.

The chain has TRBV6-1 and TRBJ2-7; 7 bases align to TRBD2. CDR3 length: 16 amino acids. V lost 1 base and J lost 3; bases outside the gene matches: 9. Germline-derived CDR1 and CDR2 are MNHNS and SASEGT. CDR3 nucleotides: TGTGCCAGCAGTGAAGGATACGGACTAGTCTACTACGAGCAGTACTTC. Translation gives CASSEGYGLVYYEQYF.

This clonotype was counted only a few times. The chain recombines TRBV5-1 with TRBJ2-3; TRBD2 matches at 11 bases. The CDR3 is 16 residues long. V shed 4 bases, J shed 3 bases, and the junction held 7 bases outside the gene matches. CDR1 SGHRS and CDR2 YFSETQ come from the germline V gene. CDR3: CASSPGLAETTDTQYF. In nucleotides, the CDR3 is TGCGCCAGCAGCCCGGGACTAGCGGAGACTACAGATACGCAGTATTTT.

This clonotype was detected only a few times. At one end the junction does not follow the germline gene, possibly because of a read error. In DNA form, the CDR3 reads TGTACCAGCAGCTTCGAAGATACGCAGTATTTT. It yields the protein CTSSFEDTQYF. The chain combines TRBV13 with TRBJ2-3; D is ambiguous. The CDR3 is 11 residues long. Germline CDR1 and CDR2: PRHDT and FYEKMQ (reference sequence).

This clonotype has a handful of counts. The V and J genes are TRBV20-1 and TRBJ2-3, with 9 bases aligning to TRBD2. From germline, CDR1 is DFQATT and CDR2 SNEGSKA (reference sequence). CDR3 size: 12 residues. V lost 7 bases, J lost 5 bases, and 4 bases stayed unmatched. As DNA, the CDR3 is TGCAGTGGTTCGCGGGAGGGAGATACGCAGTATTTT. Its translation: CSGSREGDTQYF.

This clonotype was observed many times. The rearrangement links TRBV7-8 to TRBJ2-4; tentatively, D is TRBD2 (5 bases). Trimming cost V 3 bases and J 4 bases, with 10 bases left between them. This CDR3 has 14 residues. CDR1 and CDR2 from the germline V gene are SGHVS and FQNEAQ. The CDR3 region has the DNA TGTGCCAGCAGCTTTGGTAGCGAGAAAAACATTCAGTACTTC. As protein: CASSFGSEKNIQYF.

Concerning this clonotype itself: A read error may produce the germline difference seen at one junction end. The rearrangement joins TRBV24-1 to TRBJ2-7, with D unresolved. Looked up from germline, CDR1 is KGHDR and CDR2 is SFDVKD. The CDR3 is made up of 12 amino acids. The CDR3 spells CGTSDPSYEQYF. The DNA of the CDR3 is TGTGGCACCAGTGATCCGTCCTACGAGCAGTACTTC.

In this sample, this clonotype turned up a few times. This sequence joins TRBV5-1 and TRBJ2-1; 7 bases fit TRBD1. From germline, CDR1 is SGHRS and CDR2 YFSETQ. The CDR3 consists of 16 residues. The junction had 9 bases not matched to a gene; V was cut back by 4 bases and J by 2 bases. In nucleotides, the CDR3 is TGCGCCAGCAGCCTCTACGGGACAGCTGCCTACAATGAGCAGTTCTTC. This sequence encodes CASSLYGTAAYNEQFF.

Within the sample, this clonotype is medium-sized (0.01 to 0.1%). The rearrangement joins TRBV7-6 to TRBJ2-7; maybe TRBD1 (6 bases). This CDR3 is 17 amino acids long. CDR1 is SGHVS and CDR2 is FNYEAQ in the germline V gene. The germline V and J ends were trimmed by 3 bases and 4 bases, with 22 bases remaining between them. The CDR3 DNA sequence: TGTGCCAGCAGCTTGTTGAGGACAGACCAGGGCTCTTACGAGCAGTACTTC. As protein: CASSLLRTDQGSYEQYF.

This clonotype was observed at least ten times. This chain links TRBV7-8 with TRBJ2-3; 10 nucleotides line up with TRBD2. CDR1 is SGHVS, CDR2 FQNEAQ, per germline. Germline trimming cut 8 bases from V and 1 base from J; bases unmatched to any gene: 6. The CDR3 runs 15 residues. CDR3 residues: CASGLAVARTDTQYF. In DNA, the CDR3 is TGTGCCAGCGGACTAGCGGTTGCTCGCACAGATACGCAGTATTTT.

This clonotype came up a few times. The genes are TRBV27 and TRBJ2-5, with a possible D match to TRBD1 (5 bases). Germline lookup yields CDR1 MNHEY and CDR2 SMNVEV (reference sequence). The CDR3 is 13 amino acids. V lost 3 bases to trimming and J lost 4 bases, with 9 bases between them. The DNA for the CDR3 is TGTGCCAGCAGTTTGTCCAGGGCAGAGACCCAGTACTTC. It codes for CASSLSRAETQYF.

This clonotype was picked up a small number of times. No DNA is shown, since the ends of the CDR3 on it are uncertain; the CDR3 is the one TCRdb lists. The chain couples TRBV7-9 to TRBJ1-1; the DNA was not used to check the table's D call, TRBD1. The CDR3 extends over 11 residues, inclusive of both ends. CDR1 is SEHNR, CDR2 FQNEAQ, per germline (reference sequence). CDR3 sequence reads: CASSFGTGTSF.

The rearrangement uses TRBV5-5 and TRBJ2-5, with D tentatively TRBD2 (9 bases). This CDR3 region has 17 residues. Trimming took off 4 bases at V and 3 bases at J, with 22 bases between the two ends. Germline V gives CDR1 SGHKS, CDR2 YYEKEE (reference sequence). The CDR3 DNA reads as TGTGCCAGCAGCCGGGACAGGCGACGCGGGAGGGAAGAGACCCAGTACTTC. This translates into CASSRDRRRGREETQYF.

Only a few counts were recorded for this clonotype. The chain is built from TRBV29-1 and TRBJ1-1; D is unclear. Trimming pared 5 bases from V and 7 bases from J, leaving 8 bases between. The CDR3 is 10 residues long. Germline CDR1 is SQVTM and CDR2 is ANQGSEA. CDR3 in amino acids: CSVRVFEAFF. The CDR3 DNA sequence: TGCAGCGTTAGGGTCTTTGAAGCTTTCTTT.

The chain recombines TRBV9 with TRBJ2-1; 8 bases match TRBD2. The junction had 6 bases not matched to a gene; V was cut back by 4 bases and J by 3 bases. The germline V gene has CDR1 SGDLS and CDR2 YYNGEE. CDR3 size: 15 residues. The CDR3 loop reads CASSRTSGDYNEQFF. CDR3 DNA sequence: TGTGCCAGCAGCCGTACTAGCGGTGACTACAATGAGCAGTTCTTC.

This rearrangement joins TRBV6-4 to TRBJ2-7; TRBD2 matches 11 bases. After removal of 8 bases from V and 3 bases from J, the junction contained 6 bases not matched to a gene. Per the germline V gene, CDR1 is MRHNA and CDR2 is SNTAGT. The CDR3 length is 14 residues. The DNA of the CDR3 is TGTGCCAGCGGGGGACTAGCGGACTACTACGAGCAGTACTTC. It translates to CASGGLADYYEQYF.

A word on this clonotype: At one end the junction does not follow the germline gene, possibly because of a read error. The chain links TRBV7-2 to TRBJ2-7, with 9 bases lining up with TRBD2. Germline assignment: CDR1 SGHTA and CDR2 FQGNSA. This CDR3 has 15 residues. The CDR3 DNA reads TGTGCCGGCAGCTTAGTGGCGGGAGGGCCTGAAGAGCAGTACTTC. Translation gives CAGSLVAGGPEEQYF.

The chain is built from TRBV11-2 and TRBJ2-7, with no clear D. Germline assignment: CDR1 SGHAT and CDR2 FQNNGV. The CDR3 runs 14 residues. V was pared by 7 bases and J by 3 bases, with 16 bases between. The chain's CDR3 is CASTHPSGHYEQYF. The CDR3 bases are TGTGCCAGCACACACCCATCCGGGCACTACGAGCAGTACTTC.

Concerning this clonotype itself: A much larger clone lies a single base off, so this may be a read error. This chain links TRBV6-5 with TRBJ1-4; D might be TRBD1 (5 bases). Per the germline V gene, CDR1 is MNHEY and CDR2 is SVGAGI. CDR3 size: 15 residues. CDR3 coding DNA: TGTGCCGGCAGTTACTCGGGGGCAACTAATGAAAAACTGTTTTTT. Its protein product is CAGSYSGATNEKLFF.

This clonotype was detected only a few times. The CDR3 DNA sequence: TGCATGAACCGGGGGATCAACACAGATACGCAGTATTTT. It translates to CMNRGINTDTQYF. The genes are TRBV20-1 and TRBJ2-3; the D gene is possibly TRBD2 (6 bases). The CDR3 sequence is 13 residues long. Germline V gene lookup returns CDR1 DFQATT and CDR2 SNEGSKA (reference sequence).

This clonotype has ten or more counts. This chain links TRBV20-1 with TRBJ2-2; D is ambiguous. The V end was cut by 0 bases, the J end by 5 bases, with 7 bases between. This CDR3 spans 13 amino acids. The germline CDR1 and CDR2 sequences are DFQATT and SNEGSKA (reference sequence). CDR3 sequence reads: CSARDRRTGELFF. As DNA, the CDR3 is TGCAGTGCTAGAGATCGTAGAACCGGGGAGCTGTTTTTT.

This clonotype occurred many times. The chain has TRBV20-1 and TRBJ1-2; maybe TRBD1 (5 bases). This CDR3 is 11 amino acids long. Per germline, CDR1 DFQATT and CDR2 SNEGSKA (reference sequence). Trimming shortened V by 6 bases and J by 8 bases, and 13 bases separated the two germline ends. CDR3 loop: CSAHVPGGYTF. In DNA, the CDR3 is TGCAGTGCACACGTACCAGGGGGCTACACCTTC.

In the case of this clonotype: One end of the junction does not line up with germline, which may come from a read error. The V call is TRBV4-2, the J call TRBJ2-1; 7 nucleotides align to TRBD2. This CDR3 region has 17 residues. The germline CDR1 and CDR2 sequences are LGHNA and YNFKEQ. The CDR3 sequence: CASSQASGMATYVEQLF. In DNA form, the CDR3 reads TGTGCCAGCAGCCAGGCTAGCGGCATGGCAACGTACGTTGAGCAGCTCTTC.

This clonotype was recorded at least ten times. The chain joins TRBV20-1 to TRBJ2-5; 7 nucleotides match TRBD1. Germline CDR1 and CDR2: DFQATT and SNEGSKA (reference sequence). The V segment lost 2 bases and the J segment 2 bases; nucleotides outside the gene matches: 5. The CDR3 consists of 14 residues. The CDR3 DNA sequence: TGCAGTGCTAGAACCGGGACAGCTCAAGAGACCCAGTACTTC. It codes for CSARTGTAQETQYF.

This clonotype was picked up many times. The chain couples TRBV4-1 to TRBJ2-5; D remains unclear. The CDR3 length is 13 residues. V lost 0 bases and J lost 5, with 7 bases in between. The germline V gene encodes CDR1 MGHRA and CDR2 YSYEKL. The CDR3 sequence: CASSQDGWETQYF. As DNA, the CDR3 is TGCGCCAGCAGCCAAGATGGGTGGGAGACCCAGTACTTC.

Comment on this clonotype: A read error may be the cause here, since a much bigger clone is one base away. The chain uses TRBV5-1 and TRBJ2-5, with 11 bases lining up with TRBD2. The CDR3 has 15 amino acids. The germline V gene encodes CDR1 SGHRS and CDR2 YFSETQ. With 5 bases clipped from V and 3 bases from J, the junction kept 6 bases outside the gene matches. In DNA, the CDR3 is TGCGCCAGCAGGGCTAGCGGGGGGCGAGAAGAGACCCAGTACTTC. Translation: CASRASGGREETQYF. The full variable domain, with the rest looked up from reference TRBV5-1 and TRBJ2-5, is KAGVTQTPRYLIKTRGQQVTLSCSPISGHRSVSWYQQTPGQGLQFLFEYFSETQRNKGNFPGRFSGRQFSNSRSEMNVSTLELGDSALYLCASRASGGREETQYFGPGTRLLVL.

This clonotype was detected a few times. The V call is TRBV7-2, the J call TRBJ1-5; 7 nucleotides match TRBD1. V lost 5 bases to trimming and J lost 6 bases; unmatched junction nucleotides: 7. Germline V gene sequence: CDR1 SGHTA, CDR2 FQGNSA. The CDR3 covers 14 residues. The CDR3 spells CASSVSGGSQPQHF. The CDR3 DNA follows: TGTGCCAGCAGCGTATCAGGGGGAAGTCAGCCCCAGCATTTT.